The 30 T cell receptor beta chains presented below share a single source sample, sequenced in a study of cytomegalovirus exposure and HLA in healthy donors. 13 Jbeta primers and 60 Vbeta primers were used for the PCR. Sequenced by immunoSEQ multiplex PCR; TCRdb stores in-frame clones only, minus some. The table lists around 200,000 clones. The sequenced sample was PBMCs. Every receptor here comes from a woman under 40 in good health and CMV-seropositive.

V and J are TRBV6-5 and TRBJ2-7, with a tentative D call TRBD1 (7 bases). The CDR3 spans 15 residues. CDR1 and CDR2 from the germline V gene are MNHEY and SVGAGI. V gave up 6 bases and J gave up 0 bases, with 15 bases separating them. The CDR3 sequence is CASSRGDSRSYEQYF. The CDR3 region has the DNA TGTGCCAGCAGCCGCGGGGACAGCCGCTCCTACGAGCAGTACTTC.

The CDR3, as DNA: TGTGCCAGCAGCTTCGGGGGGGGGAGCAATCAGCCCCAGCATTTT. This codes for CASSFGGGSNQPQHF. The V and J genes are TRBV5-8 and TRBJ1-5, with a possible D match to TRBD1 (5 bases). Germline CDR1 SGHTS, CDR2 YDEGEE. CDR3 length equals 15 residues. V was shortened by 2 bases and J by 1 base, with 10 bases between the two germline ends.

This chain uses TRBV5-1 with TRBJ2-7; 9 bases match TRBD2. The CDR3 covers 16 residues. The V segment lost 5 bases and the J segment 7 bases; nucleotides outside the gene matches: 16. Germline CDR1 is SGHRS and CDR2 is YFSETQ. The CDR3, as DNA: TGCGCCAGCAGTACCTATAGCGGGAGAGCTTCGGGGGAGCAGTACTTC. Its translation: CASSTYSGRASGEQYF.

The chain carries TRBV10-1 and TRBJ2-7, with 7 bases identical to TRBD1. CDR1 is WNHNN and CDR2 is SYGVQD in the germline V gene (reference sequence). This CDR3 has 16 amino acids. V trimming: 6 bases; J trimming: 3 bases; junction bases outside the gene matches: 14. CDR3 loop: CASSGKATGNFYEQYF. DNA of the CDR3: TGCGCCAGCAGCGGGAAGGCGACAGGGAATTTCTACGAGCAGTACTTC.

The chain joins TRBV5-1 to TRBJ2-3, with 7 bases fitting TRBD2. The CDR3 contains 15 residues. J was trimmed by 6 bases and V by 2 bases; bases with no gene match: 9. Looked up from germline, CDR1 is SGHRS and CDR2 is YFSETQ. Written as DNA, the CDR3 is TGCGCCAGCAGCTTCTCGGCGGGAGCGGAGGATACGCAGTATTTT. Its translation is CASSFSAGAEDTQYF.

The CDR3 spells CASSTPPGDEKLFF. CDR3 nucleotides: TGTGCCAGCAGCACTCCGCCGGGGGACGAAAAACTGTTTTTT. The V and J genes are TRBV5-6 and TRBJ1-4; perhaps TRBD1 as D (5 bases). From germline, CDR1 is SGHDT and CDR2 YYEEEE. The V gene lost 4 bases and the J gene lost 8 bases, with 15 bases spanning the gap. The CDR3 contains 14 residues. The entire variable domain, with the rest obtained from reference TRBV5-6 and TRBJ1-4, is as follows: DAGVTQSPTHLIKTRGQQVTLRCSPKSGHDTVSWYQQALGQGPQFIFQYYEEEERQRGNFPDRFSGHQFPNYSSELNVNALLLGDSALYLCASSTPPGDEKLFFGSGTQLSVL.

The chain has TRBV27 and TRBJ2-1; possible D gene TRBD1, 6 bases. The V gene's germline CDR1 is MNHEY and CDR2 SMNVEV (reference sequence). The CDR3 length is 16 residues. The V end lost 3 bases, the J end lost 7 bases, and 19 bases lay between the germline ends. In nucleotides, the CDR3 is TGTGCCAGCAGTTTTAGGGGGACCTCAGAGAGGAATGAGCAGTTCTTC. It translates to CASSFRGTSERNEQFF.

This chain uses TRBV10-1 with TRBJ2-1; TRBD2 matches 15 bases. This CDR3 has 18 residues. In germline, CDR1 is WNHNN, CDR2 SYGVQD (reference sequence). The ends lost 4 bases at V and 0 bases at J; junction bases unmatched: 4. DNA of the CDR3: TGCGCCAGCAGTGTCGGACTAGCGGGAGGGCCCTCCTACAATGAGCAGTTCTTC. Amino acids: CASSVGLAGGPSYNEQFF.

V is TRBV5-1 and J is TRBJ2-5; D possibly corresponds to TRBD1 (5 bases). CDR3 length: 14 residues. Per the germline V gene, CDR1 is SGHRS and CDR2 is YFSETQ. V lost 0 bases and J 4 bases, leaving 10 bases between the germline ends. In DNA form, the CDR3 reads TGCGCCAGCAGCTTGGAAGGGGCCGGAGAGACCCAGTACTTC. The encoded protein is CASSLEGAGETQYF.

The chain links TRBV28 to TRBJ1-1; D not certain. Germline V gives CDR1 MDHEN, CDR2 SYDVKM. The germline V and J ends were trimmed by 5 bases and 4 bases, with 20 bases remaining between them. The CDR3 covers 16 residues. This CDR3 reads CASSLFGRAGSTEAFF. The CDR3 nucleotides are TGTGCCAGCAGTCTTTTCGGGAGGGCCGGCTCCACTGAAGCTTTCTTT. Filled out from reference TRBV28 and TRBJ1-1, the complete variable domain reads DVKVTQSSRYLVKRTGEKVFLECVQDMDHENMFWYRQDPGLGLRLIYFSYDVKMKEKGDIPEGYSVSREKKERFSLILESASTNQTSMYLCASSLFGRAGSTEAFFGQGTRLTVV.

The V and J genes are TRBV9 and TRBJ2-5; D may be TRBD1 (6 bases). The germline V gene has CDR1 SGDLS and CDR2 YYNGEE. Trimming removed 3 bases from V and 4 bases from J, with 16 bases in between. This CDR3 has 15 amino acids. The CDR3 DNA is TGTGCCAGCAGCGGAAACACAGGGCTGAGAGAGACCCAGTACTTC. This gives the protein CASSGNTGLRETQYF.

This rearrangement joins TRBV10-3 to TRBJ1-5; 7 positions agree with TRBD1. Trimming took 8 bases from V and 5 from J; bases not matched to a gene: 15. This CDR3 has 16 residues. CDR1 and CDR2 (germline): ENHRY, SYGVKD. This chain's CDR3 is CAIGDGDRNTDQPQHF. Here the CDR3 DNA reads TGTGCCATCGGGGATGGGGACAGAAATACTGATCAGCCCCAGCATTTT.

This chain connects TRBV2 to TRBJ2-3; TRBD2 aligns across 13 bases. This CDR3 comprises 15 residues. V lost 7 bases, J lost 7 bases, and 8 bases stayed unmatched. CDR1 is SNHLY, CDR2 FYNNEI, per germline. CDR3 protein: CASNLLAGGPNTQYF. Written as DNA, the CDR3 is TGTGCCAGCAACCTACTAGCGGGGGGGCCGAATACGCAGTATTTT.

The chain employs TRBV6-5 and TRBJ1-6; D is unresolved. V lost 0 bases and J lost 6, with 3 bases in between. Germline assignment: CDR1 MNHEY and CDR2 SVGAGI. The CDR3 has 13 amino acids. Here the CDR3 reads CASSYSSNSPLHF. The CDR3 region has the DNA TGTGCCAGCAGTTACTCGAGTAATTCACCCCTCCACTTT.

The chain combines TRBV5-8 with TRBJ2-5; D perhaps matches TRBD1 (6 bases). Trimming shortened V by 1 base and J by 1 base, and 8 bases separated the two germline ends. Germline CDR1 SGHTS, CDR2 YDEGEE. The CDR3 consists of 14 residues. The CDR3 nucleotides read TGTGCCAGCAGCTTGTCCAGGGGCCAAGAGACCCAGTACTTC. Translating gives CASSLSRGQETQYF.

The chain is built from TRBV9 and TRBJ1-5; no clear D gene. Trimming removed 2 bases from V and 2 bases from J, with 11 bases in between. The germline V gene encodes CDR1 SGDLS and CDR2 YYNGEE. The CDR3 runs to 15 residues. Here the CDR3 reads CASSVDGFGNQPQHF. In DNA form, the CDR3 reads TGTGCCAGCAGCGTCGATGGCTTCGGCAATCAGCCCCAGCATTTT.

This sequence joins TRBV19 and TRBJ1-1; D is undetermined. Trimming left V 3 bases short and J 0 bases short, with 8 bases between. Germline V gives CDR1 LNHDA, CDR2 SQIVND (reference sequence). This CDR3 region has 14 residues. The CDR3 sequence is CASSINPLNTEAFF. The CDR3 nucleotides are TGTGCCAGTAGTATTAATCCCCTGAACACTGAAGCTTTCTTT.

The V call is TRBV25-1, the J call TRBJ1-1; D not resolved. CDR1 MGHDK and CDR2 SYGVNS come from the germline V gene. The CDR3 runs 13 residues. Trimming left V 7 bases short and J 1 base short, with 10 bases between. CDR3 in amino acids: CASMVQSNTEAFF. In DNA, the CDR3 is TGTGCCAGCATGGTCCAGTCGAACACTGAAGCTTTCTTT.

The rearrangement uses TRBV5-1 and TRBJ2-7, with 11 bases lining up with TRBD1. Germline lookup yields CDR1 SGHRS and CDR2 YFSETQ. Germline trimming cut 4 bases from V and 6 bases from J; bases unmatched to any gene: 6. This CDR3 comprises 14 residues. CDR3 DNA: TGCGCCAGCAGCCCCGGGACAGGGGGGTCCGAGCAGTACTTC. Its protein product is CASSPGTGGSEQYF.

The V call is TRBV20-1, the J call TRBJ1-2; D unclear. The germline V and J ends were trimmed by 1 base and 6 bases, with 6 bases remaining between them. Germline CDR1 reads DFQATT; CDR2 reads SNEGSKA (reference sequence). CDR3 size: 11 residues. The CDR3 region is CSARAGDGYTF. The CDR3 DNA sequence: TGCAGTGCTAGAGCCGGAGATGGCTACACCTTC.

The V and J genes are TRBV28 and TRBJ1-4; D is undetermined. The germline CDR1 and CDR2 sequences are MDHEN and SYDVKM. The CDR3 covers 15 residues. V lost 4 bases, J lost 7 bases, and 16 bases lay in between. CDR3 region: CASSSVPEEGEKLFF. The CDR3 nucleotides read TGTGCCAGCAGTTCGGTCCCGGAGGAGGGTGAAAAACTGTTTTTT.

Notes on this clone: The DNA is left out, because the CDR3 cannot be placed on it with certainty; the CDR3 is given as TCRdb lists it. CDR3: CASTSDRGGTEAFF. The rearrangement links TRBV19 to TRBJ1-1; TRBD1 was called by the table and not checked on the DNA. CDR1 and CDR2 (germline): LNHDA, SQIVND (reference sequence). The CDR3 sequence runs 14 residues, both termini included.

The V call is TRBV12-5, the J call TRBJ2-7, with unresolved D. Trimming cost V 2 bases and J 7 bases, with 9 bases left between them. Germline values: CDR1 LGHNT, CDR2 FRNRAP. The CDR3 sequence is 12 residues long. The CDR3 spells CASGLSAGEQYF. The CDR3 nucleotides read TGTGCTAGTGGTTTGTCCGCAGGAGAGCAGTACTTC.

The chain is built from TRBV11-3 and TRBJ2-1; D is perhaps TRBD1 (8 bases). Germline V gene data show CDR1 as SGHNT and CDR2 as YENEEA. V shed 0 bases and J shed 4 bases, with 19 bases lying between them. The CDR3 sequence is 18 residues long. The CDR3 DNA sequence: TGTGCCAGCAGCTTAGATCAGGGGGGGACAGGTTATTACAATGAGCAGTTCTTC. Translation: CASSLDQGGTGYYNEQFF.

This chain connects TRBV2 to TRBJ1-5, with D maybe TRBD1 (6 bases). Per the germline V gene, CDR1 is SNHLY and CDR2 is FYNNEI. The V and J ends lost 4 bases and 2 bases respectively, with 9 bases between them. The CDR3 is 14 amino acids. The CDR3 DNA reads as TGTGCCAGCAGTGTACAGGGCGGCAATCAGCCCCAGCATTTT. It yields the protein CASSVQGGNQPQHF.

V is TRBV7-9 and J is TRBJ2-7; D possibly corresponds to TRBD2 (6 bases). V was pared by 5 bases and J by 2 bases, with 13 bases between. Looked up from germline, CDR1 is SEHNR and CDR2 is FQNEAQ (reference sequence). This CDR3 region has 14 residues. CDR3 in amino acids: CASSPSVWPYEQYF. CDR3 sequence (DNA): TGTGCCAGCAGCCCTAGCGTTTGGCCCTACGAGCAGTACTTC.

The gene calls are TRBV5-1 and TRBJ2-1; 11 bases align to TRBD2. The CDR3 consists of 14 residues. After removal of 4 bases from V and 10 bases from J, the junction contained 7 bases not matched to a gene. The V gene's germline CDR1 is SGHRS and CDR2 YFSETQ. For the CDR3, the DNA is TGCGCCAGCAGCGCGACTAGCGGGGTGAGCGAGCAGTTCTTC. As protein: CASSATSGVSEQFF.

The chain is built from TRBV10-3 and TRBJ2-7; TRBD2 aligns across 10 bases. The CDR3 has 13 amino acids. CDR1 ENHRY and CDR2 SYGVKD come from the germline V gene. Trimming cost V 7 bases and J 6 bases; bases outside gene matches: 6. The CDR3 DNA sequence: TGTGCCATCACCGGGACTAGCGATGGCGAGCAGTACTTC. Encoded protein: CAITGTSDGEQYF.

As concerns this clone: Other nucleotide sequences from this sample produce the same CDR3. V is TRBV6-4 and J is TRBJ1-6; 10 bases match TRBD1. J gave up 7 bases and V 6 bases, and 12 bases lay outside the gene matches. This CDR3 has 17 residues. Germline-derived CDR1 and CDR2 are MRHNA and SNTAGT. CDR3 region: CASSDSRQGAWNSPLHF. CDR3 nucleotide sequence: TGTGCCAGCAGCGATTCCCGACAGGGGGCTTGGAATTCACCCCTCCACTTT.

The chain links TRBV4-3 to TRBJ1-2; the D gene is possibly TRBD1 (6 bases). The V end was cut by 3 bases, the J end by 8 bases, with 19 bases between. Per germline, CDR1 LGHNA and CDR2 YSLEER. The CDR3 contains 15 residues. CDR3: CASSHSETGMEGYTF. CDR3 in DNA: TGCGCCAGCAGCCACTCGGAGACAGGCATGGAGGGCTACACCTTC.